This T cell receptor beta chain was observed in a study of Ad26.COV2.S vaccination and SARS-CoV-2 variants. Across the study: Intramuscularly, Ad26.COV2.S was given either once or twice, 56 days apart.

Per the germline V gene, CDR1 is SGHTA and CDR2 is FQGNSA. V dropped 4 bases and J dropped 0; count of bases not matched to a gene: 4. The CDR3 loop spans 16 amino acids. Whole-study results and caveats: Higher spike-specific TCR breadth was found in vaccine recipients than in placebo recipients.

Described treatment: over 15 received Ad26.COV2.S at low or high dose, single or two shots; a few received placebo; per-sample allocation not given. Collection of samples fell on day 63 after the first vaccine or placebo injection. Profiled with immunoSEQ multiplex PCR; TCRdb holds only in-frame clones, not every one. The data show fewer than 400,000 clones, around nine tenths seen once. In the case of this clone: Its antigen is not known.

The material sequenced was peripheral blood, taken in a trial of Ad26.COV2.S vaccine versus placebo. This chain joins TRBV7-2 and TRBJ2-3; 10 bases are shared with TRBD2. This sequence was found in a person between 18 and 65 years old who received the Ad26.COV2.S COVID-19 vaccine or a placebo. CDR3 amino acids: CASSSGLAASTDTQYF. The CDR3 bases are TGTGCCAGCAGCTCCGGACTAGCGGCCAGCACAGATACGCAGTATTTT.